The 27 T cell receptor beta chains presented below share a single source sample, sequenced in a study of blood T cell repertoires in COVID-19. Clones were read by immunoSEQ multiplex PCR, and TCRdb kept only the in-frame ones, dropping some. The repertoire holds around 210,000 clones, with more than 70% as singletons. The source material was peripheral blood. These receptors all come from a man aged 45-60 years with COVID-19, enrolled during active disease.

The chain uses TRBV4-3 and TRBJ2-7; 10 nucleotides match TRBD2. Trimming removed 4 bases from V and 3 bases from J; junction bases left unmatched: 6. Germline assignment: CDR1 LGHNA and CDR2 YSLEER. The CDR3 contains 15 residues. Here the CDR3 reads CASSPSGGQHYEQYF. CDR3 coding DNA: TGCGCCAGCAGCCCTAGCGGGGGACAACACTACGAGCAGTACTTC.

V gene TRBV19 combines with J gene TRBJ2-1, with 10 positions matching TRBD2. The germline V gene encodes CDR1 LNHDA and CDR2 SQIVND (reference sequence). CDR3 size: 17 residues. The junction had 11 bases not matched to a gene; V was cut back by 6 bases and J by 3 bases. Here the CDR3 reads CASRTDLAGGYYNEQFF. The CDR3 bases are TGTGCCAGTAGAACCGACTTAGCGGGGGGATACTACAATGAGCAGTTCTTC.

CDR3 sequence reads: CASSFNREHYEQYF. The CDR3 DNA sequence: TGTGCCAGCAGCTTTAACAGGGAGCACTACGAGCAGTACTTC. The chain employs TRBV5-4 and TRBJ2-7, with D possibly matching TRBD1 (6 bases). The CDR3 contains 14 residues. Trimming cost V 2 bases and J 3 bases, with 12 bases left between them. CDR1 SGHNT and CDR2 YYREEE come from the germline V gene (reference sequence).

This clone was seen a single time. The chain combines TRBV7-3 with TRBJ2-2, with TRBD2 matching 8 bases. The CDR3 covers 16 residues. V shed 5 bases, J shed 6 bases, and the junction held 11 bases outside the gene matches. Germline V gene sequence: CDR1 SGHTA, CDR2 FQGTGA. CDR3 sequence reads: CASSKGPRGGPGELFF. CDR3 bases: TGTGCCAGCAGCAAGGGCCCTCGGGGGGGGCCCGGGGAGCTGTTTTTT.

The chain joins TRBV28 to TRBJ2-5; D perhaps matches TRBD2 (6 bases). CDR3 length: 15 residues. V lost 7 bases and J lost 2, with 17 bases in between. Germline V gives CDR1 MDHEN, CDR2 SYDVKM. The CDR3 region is CASIAPRGKQETQYF. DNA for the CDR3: TGTGCCAGCATCGCACCCCGGGGGAAACAAGAGACCCAGTACTTC.

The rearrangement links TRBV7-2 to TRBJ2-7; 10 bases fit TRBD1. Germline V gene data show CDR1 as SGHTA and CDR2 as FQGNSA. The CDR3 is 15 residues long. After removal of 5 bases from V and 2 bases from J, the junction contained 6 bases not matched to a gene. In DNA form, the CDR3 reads TGTGCCAGCAGCCTCACCGGGACAGGGGCCTACGAGCAGTACTTC. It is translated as CASSLTGTGAYEQYF.

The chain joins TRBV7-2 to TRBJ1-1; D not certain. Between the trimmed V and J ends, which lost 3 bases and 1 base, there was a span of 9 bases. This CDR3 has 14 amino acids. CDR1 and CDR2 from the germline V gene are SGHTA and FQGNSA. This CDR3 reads CASSFGSGNTEAFF. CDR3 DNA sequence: TGTGCCAGCAGCTTCGGGTCGGGGAACACTGAAGCTTTCTTT.

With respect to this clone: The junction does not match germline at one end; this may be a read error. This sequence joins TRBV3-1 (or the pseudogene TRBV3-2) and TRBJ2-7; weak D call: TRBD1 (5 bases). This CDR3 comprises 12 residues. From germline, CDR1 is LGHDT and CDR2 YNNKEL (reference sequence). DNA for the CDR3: TGTGCCAGCAGCCAAGCAAGGGGCCCCTTTAACTTC. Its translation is CASSQARGPFNF.

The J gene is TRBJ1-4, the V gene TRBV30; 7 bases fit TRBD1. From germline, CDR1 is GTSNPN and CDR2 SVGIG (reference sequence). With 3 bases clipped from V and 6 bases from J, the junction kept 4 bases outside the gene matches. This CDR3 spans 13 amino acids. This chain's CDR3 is CAWRGGEHEKLFF. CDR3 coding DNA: TGTGCCTGGAGAGGGGGCGAGCATGAAAAACTGTTTTTT.

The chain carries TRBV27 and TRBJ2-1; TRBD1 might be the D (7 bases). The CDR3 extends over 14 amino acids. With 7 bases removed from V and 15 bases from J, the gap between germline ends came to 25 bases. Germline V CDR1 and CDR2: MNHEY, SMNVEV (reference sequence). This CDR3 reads CASTPLGQGGLLFF. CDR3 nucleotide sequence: TGTGCCAGCACCCCCCTTGGGCAGGGGGGTTTGTTGTTCTTC.

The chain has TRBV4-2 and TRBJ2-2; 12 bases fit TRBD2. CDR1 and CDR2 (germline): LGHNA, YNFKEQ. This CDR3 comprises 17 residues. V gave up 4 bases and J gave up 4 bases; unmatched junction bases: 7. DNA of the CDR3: TGTGCCAGCAGCCCCCGGACTAGCGGGAAAAGCACCGGGGAGCTGTTTTTT. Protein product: CASSPRTSGKSTGELFF.

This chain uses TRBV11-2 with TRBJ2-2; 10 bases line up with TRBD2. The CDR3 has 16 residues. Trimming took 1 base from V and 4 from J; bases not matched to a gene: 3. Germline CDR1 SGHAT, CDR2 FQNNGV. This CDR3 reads CASSLASGGFTGELFF. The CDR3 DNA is TGTGCCAGCAGCTTAGCTAGCGGGGGATTCACCGGGGAGCTGTTTTTT.

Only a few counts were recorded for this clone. The CDR3 DNA follows: TGTGCCAGCAGCGGCGGACTAGCGGGGGAGCAGTACTTC. This translates into CASSGGLAGEQYF. The V call is TRBV9, the J call TRBJ2-7; 12 bases are shared with TRBD2. Germline V gene data show CDR1 as SGDLS and CDR2 as YYNGEE. V lost 3 bases, J lost 7 bases, and 2 bases stayed unmatched. The CDR3 consists of 13 residues.

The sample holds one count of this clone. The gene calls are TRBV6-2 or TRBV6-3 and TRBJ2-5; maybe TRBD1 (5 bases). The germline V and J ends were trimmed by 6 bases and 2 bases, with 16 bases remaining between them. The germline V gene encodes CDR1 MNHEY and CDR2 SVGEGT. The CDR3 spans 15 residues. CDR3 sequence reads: CASSRTVTGQETQYF. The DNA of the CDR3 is TGTGCCAGCAGCCGGACGGTCACAGGACAAGAGACCCAGTACTTC.

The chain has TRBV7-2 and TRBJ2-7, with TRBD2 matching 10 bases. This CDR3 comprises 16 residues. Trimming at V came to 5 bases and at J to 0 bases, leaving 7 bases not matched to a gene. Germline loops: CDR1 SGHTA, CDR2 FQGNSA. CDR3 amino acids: CASSPTGTSASYEQYF. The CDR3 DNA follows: TGTGCCAGCAGCCCGACTGGGACTAGCGCCTCCTACGAGCAGTACTTC.

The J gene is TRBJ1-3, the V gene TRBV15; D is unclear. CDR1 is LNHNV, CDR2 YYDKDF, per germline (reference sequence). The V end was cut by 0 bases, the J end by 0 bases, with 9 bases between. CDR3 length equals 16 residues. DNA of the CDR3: TGTGCCACCAGCAGAGAAAGGAAGCGCTCTGGAAACACCATATATTTT. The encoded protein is CATSRERKRSGNTIYF.

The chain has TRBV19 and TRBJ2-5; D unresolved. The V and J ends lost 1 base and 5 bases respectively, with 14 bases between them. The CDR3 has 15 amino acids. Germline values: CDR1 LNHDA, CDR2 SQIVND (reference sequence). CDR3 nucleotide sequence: TGTGCCAGTAGTATAGGGGCAGGCTATGGGGAGACCCAGTACTTC. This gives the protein CASSIGAGYGETQYF. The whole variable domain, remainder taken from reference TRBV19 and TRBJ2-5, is DGGITQSPKYLFRKEGQNVTLSCEQNLNHDAMYWYRQDPGQGLRLIYYSQIVNDFQKGDIAEGYSVSREKKESFPLTVTSAQKNPTAFYLCASSIGAGYGETQYFGPGTRLLVL.

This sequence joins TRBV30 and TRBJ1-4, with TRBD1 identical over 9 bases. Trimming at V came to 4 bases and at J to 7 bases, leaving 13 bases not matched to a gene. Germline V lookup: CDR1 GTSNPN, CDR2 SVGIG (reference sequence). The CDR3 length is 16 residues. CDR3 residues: CAWTRGVQGAIEKLFF. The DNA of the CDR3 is TGTGCCTGGACCCGAGGGGTACAGGGGGCGATTGAAAAACTGTTTTTT.

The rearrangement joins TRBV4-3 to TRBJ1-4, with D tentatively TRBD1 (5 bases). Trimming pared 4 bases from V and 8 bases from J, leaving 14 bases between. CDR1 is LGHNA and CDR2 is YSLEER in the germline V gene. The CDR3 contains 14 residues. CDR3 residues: CASSLDIGSEKLFF. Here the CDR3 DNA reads TGCGCCAGCAGCCTGGACATTGGGTCGGAAAAACTGTTTTTT.

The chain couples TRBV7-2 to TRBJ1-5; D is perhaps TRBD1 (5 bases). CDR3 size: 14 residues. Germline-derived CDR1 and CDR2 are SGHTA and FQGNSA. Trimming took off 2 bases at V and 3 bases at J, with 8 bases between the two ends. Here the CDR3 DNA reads TGTGCCAGCAGCTTACAGGGTGACAATCAGCCCCAGCATTTT. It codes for CASSLQGDNQPQHF.

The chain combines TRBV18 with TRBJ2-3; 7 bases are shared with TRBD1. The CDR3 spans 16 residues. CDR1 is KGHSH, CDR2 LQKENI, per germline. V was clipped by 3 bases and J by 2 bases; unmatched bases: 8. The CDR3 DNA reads TGTGCCAGCTCACCGCCCGGGACAGAGACCACAGATACGCAGTATTTT. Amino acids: CASSPPGTETTDTQYF.

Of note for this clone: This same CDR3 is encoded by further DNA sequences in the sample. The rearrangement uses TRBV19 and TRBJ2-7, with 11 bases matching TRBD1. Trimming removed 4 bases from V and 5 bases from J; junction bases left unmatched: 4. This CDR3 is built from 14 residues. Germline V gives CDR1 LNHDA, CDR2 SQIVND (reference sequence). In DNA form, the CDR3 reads TGTGCCAGTAGTACCGGACAGGGGGCCCACGAGCAGTACTTC. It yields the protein CASSTGQGAHEQYF. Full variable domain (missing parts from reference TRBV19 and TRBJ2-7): DGGITQSPKYLFRKEGQNVTLSCEQNLNHDAMYWYRQDPGQGLRLIYYSQIVNDFQKGDIAEGYSVSREKKESFPLTVTSAQKNPTAFYLCASSTGQGAHEQYFGPGTRLTVT.

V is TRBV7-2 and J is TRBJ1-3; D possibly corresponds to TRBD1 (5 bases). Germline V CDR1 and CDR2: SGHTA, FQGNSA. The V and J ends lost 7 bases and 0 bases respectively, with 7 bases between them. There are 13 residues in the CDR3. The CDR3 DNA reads TGTGCCAGCACCCAGGGCTCTGGAAACACCATATATTTT. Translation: CASTQGSGNTIYF.

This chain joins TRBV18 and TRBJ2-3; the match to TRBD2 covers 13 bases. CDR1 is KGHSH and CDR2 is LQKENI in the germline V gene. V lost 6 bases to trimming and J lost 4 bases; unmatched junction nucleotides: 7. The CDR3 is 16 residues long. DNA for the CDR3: TGTGCCAGCTCCCAGACTAGCGGGAGGAGCTCAGATACGCAGTATTTT. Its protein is CASSQTSGRSSDTQYF.

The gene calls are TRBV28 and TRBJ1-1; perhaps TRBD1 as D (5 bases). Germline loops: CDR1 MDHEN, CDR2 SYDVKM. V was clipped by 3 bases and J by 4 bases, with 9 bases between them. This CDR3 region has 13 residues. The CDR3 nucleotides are TGTGCCAGCAGTTTGCTAGGGGTCACTGAAGCTTTCTTT. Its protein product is CASSLLGVTEAFF.

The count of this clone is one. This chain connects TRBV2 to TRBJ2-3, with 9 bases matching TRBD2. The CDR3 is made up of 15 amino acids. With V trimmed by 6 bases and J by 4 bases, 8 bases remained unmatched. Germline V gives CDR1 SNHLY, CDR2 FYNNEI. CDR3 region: CASRDSGRRADTQYF. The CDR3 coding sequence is TGTGCCAGCAGGGATAGCGGGAGAAGAGCAGATACGCAGTATTTT.

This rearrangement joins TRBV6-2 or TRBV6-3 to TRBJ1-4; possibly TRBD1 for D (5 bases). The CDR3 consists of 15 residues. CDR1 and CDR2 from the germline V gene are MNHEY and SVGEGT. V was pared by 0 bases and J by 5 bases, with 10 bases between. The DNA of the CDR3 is TGTGCCAGCAGTTACTCGTTCGGGGGAAATGAAAAACTGTTTTTT. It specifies CASSYSFGGNEKLFF.